These 14 T cell receptor beta chains were sequenced from one sample in a study of beta chain features in type 1 diabetes. General study points: People with Type 1 diabetes carried modestly yet significantly shorter TCRB CDR3s in all four CD4+ subsets.

These receptors have no identified antigens. Reverse transcription of all isolated RNA meant that expressed TCRB transcripts were sequenced. Sequencing was performed with immunoSEQ multiplex PCR; in TCRdb, only in-frame clones are kept and a portion is missing. Altogether 310,000 or so clones are present, around 9.7% being singletons, with the ten largest covering 1%. Sequenced material: central memory CD4+ T cells from blood. These receptors all come from a man younger than 40 with type 1 diabetes.

This clone was observed a handful of times. At the DNA level, this CDR3 is encoded by other sequences in the same sample as well. The chain joins TRBV18 to TRBJ2-5, with TRBD2 as a possible D gene (6 bases). This CDR3 region has 13 residues. CDR1 and CDR2 (germline): KGHSH, LQKENI. V lost 4 bases to trimming and J lost 1 base, with 7 bases between them. This CDR3 is CASSRGVQETQYF. The CDR3 DNA is TGTGCCAGCTCACGCGGGGTCCAAGAGACCCAGTACTTC.

The CDR3 nucleotides are TGTGCCAGCGAAAGGACTAGCGGGACAGATACGCAGTATTTT. Protein product: CASERTSGTDTQYF. J is TRBJ2-3 and V is TRBV2; 11 nucleotides agree with TRBD2. V dropped 8 bases and J dropped 3; count of bases not matched to a gene: 4. Germline V lookup: CDR1 SNHLY, CDR2 FYNNEI. CDR3 length: 14 residues. The variable domain in full, completed from reference TRBV2 and TRBJ2-3, reads EPEVTQTPSHQVTQMGQEVILRCVPISNHLYFYWYRQILGQKVEFLVSFYNNEISEKSEIFDDQFSVERPDGSNFTLKIRSTKLEDSAMYFCASERTSGTDTQYFGPGTRLTVL.

This clone was recorded a few times. The gene calls are TRBV5-1 and TRBJ1-6; 9 bases align to TRBD1. Germline V gene lookup returns CDR1 SGHRS and CDR2 YFSETQ. This CDR3 region has 15 residues. Unmatched junction bases numbered 7, after V lost 4 bases and J lost 8 bases. The CDR3 protein is CASSRLTGGDSPLHF. For the CDR3, the DNA is TGCGCCAGCAGCCGCCTGACAGGGGGGGATTCACCCCTCCACTTT.

This clone has a count of ten or more. The gene calls are TRBV7-2 and TRBJ1-2; D unresolved. V was shortened by 3 bases and J by 2 bases, with 10 bases between the two germline ends. The germline V gene has CDR1 SGHTA and CDR2 FQGNSA. The CDR3 covers 14 residues. The CDR3: CASSFGKQNYGYTF. The CDR3 DNA reads as TGTGCCAGCAGCTTTGGGAAACAGAACTATGGCTACACCTTC.

This chain connects TRBV18 to TRBJ1-3, with 10 bases lining up with TRBD1. Losses at the gene ends were 6 bases for V and 3 bases for J; bases not matched to a gene: 5. The CDR3 totals 15 residues. Germline V gene sequence: CDR1 KGHSH, CDR2 LQKENI. Written as DNA, the CDR3 is TGTGCCAGCTCCCCTGGGGACAGGGGTGGAAACACCATATATTTT. It codes for CASSPGDRGGNTIYF.

This clone has at least ten counts. The rearrangement uses TRBV4-1 and TRBJ2-3, with TRBD2 matching 12 bases. Germline lookup yields CDR1 MGHRA and CDR2 YSYEKL. V shed 0 bases and J 5 bases; nucleotides not matched to a gene: 9. CDR3 length: 18 residues. The CDR3 region is CASSQDPGTSGFQDTQYF. The CDR3 coding sequence is TGCGCCAGCAGCCAAGATCCTGGGACTAGCGGGTTTCAAGATACGCAGTATTTT.

This clone has ten or more counts. This chain uses TRBV30 with TRBJ1-6, with TRBD1 matching over 8 bases. With V trimmed by 1 base and J by 9 bases, 8 bases remained unmatched. Germline loops: CDR1 GTSNPN, CDR2 SVGIG (reference sequence). CDR3 length: 15 residues. The CDR3 protein is CAWSDVGTGGSPLHF. CDR3 sequence (DNA): TGTGCCTGGAGTGACGTCGGGACAGGAGGTTCACCCCTCCACTTT.

Ten or more counts support this clone. V gene TRBV2 combines with J gene TRBJ2-4, with D perhaps assigned TRBD1 or TRBD2 (5 bases each). The CDR3 is 12 residues long. Germline CDR1 SNHLY, CDR2 FYNNEI. V was shortened by 2 bases and J by 11 bases, with 10 bases between the two germline ends. The CDR3 is CASSESTGLQYF. In nucleotides, the CDR3 is TGTGCCAGCAGTGAATCAACGGGGCTTCAGTACTTC.

This clone has more than one count but fewer than ten. V gene TRBV28 combines with J gene TRBJ2-2; D is unclear. Germline V gene sequence: CDR1 MDHEN, CDR2 SYDVKM. V was trimmed by 8 bases and J by 3 bases, leaving 16 bases between them. The CDR3 has 15 amino acids. Written as DNA, the CDR3 is TGTGCCAGCGGCTATGGGGTCTTTCACACCGGGGAGCTGTTTTTT. This translates into CASGYGVFHTGELFF. Complete variable domain (other parts from reference TRBV28 and TRBJ2-2): DVKVTQSSRYLVKRTGEKVFLECVQDMDHENMFWYRQDPGLGLRLIYFSYDVKMKEKGDIPEGYSVSREKKERFSLILESASTNQTSMYLCASGYGVFHTGELFFGEGSRLTVL.

The V call is TRBV6-6, the J call TRBJ1-3, with unresolved D. V was clipped by 0 bases and J by 0 bases, with 6 bases between them. This CDR3 spans 15 amino acids. Germline CDR1 and CDR2: MNHNY and SVGAGI (reference sequence). CDR3: CASSYSHSSGNTIYF. The DNA of the CDR3 is TGTGCCAGCAGTTACTCCCATTCCTCTGGAAACACCATATATTTT.

A few counts support this clone. The CDR3 region is CASSSGIPLHF. For the CDR3, the DNA is TGTGCCAGCAGTTCAGGGATCCCCCTCCACTTT. The chain is built from TRBV28 and TRBJ1-6, with a possible D match to TRBD1 (5 bases). The germline CDR1 and CDR2 sequences are MDHEN and SYDVKM. Trimming shortened V by 4 bases and J by 13 bases, and 8 bases separated the two germline ends. The CDR3 is 11 amino acids. Supplemented by reference TRBV28 and TRBJ1-6, the full variable domain reads DVKVTQSSRYLVKRTGEKVFLECVQDMDHENMFWYRQDPGLGLRLIYFSYDVKMKEKGDIPEGYSVSREKKERFSLILESASTNQTSMYLCASSSGIPLHFGNGTRLTVT.

The chain is built from TRBV18 and TRBJ1-3, with unresolved D. This CDR3 has 15 residues. The germline gives CDR1 KGHSH, CDR2 LQKENI. Trimming left V 3 bases short and J 0 bases short, with 9 bases between. The CDR3 sequence is CASSPTQNSGNTIYF. Here the CDR3 DNA reads TGTGCCAGCTCACCTACGCAGAACTCTGGAAACACCATATATTTT. Looking up the rest from reference TRBV18 and TRBJ1-3 gives the full variable domain: NAGVMQNPRHLVRRRGQEARLRCSPMKGHSHVYWYRQLPEEGLKFMVYLQKENIIDESGMPKERFSAEFPKEGPSILRIQQVVRGDSAAYFCASSPTQNSGNTIYFGEGSWLTVV.

This clone has only a few counts. CDR3 coding DNA: TGTGCCAGCAGCCCGAGGGACATCGCGAATTCACCCCTCCACTTT. It specifies CASSPRDIANSPLHF. The rearrangement uses TRBV7-2 and TRBJ1-6, with D maybe TRBD1 (6 bases). This CDR3 comprises 15 residues. Germline V gives CDR1 SGHTA, CDR2 FQGNSA. Trimming pared 5 bases from V and 7 bases from J, leaving 15 bases between.

This clone was detected a few times. The chain carries TRBV2 and TRBJ1-5; unclear D gene. CDR3 length: 13 amino acids. The V gene's germline CDR1 is SNHLY and CDR2 FYNNEI. The V gene lost 2 bases and the J gene lost 7 bases, with 9 bases spanning the gap. The CDR3 loop reads CASSERGGQPQHF. The CDR3 DNA sequence: TGTGCCAGCAGTGAACGAGGCGGACAGCCCCAGCATTTT. The full variable domain, rest sourced from reference TRBV2 and TRBJ1-5, is EPEVTQTPSHQVTQMGQEVILRCVPISNHLYFYWYRQILGQKVEFLVSFYNNEISEKSEIFDDQFSVERPDGSNFTLKIRSTKLEDSAMYFCASSERGGQPQHFGDGTRLSIL.